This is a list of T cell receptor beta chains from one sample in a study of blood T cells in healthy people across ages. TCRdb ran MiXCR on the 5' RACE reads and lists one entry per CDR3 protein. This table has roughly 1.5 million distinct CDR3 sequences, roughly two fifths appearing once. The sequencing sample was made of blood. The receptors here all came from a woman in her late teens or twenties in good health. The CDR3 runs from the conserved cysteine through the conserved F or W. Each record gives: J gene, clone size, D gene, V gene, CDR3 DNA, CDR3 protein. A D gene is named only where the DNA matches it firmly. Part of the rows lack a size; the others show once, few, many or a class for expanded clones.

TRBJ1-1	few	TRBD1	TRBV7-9	TGTGCCAGCAGTTCGGACAGGGGAGCTTTCTTT	CASSSDRGAFF
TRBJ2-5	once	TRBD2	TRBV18	TGTGCCAGCTCACCACCGACTAGCGGCCAAGAGACCCAGTACTTC	CASSPPTSGQETQYF
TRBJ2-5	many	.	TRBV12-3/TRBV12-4	TGTGCCAGCAGTTTAGTGGTGGAGACCCAGTACTTC	CASSLVVETQYF
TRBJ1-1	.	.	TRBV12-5	TGTGCTAGTGGTTCGGGCGGGAGGAACACTGAAGCTTTCTTT	CASGSGGRNTEAFF
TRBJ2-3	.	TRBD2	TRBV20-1	TGCAGTGCTAAGCTACTAGCGGGACGTGACGATACGCAGTATTTT	CSAKLLAGRDDTQYF
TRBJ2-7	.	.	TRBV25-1	TGTGCCAGCAGCGCTAAGGGGGTATGGTTCCACGAGCAGTACTTC	CASSAKGVWFHEQYF
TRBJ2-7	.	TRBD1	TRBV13	TGTGCCAGCGGCATAGGACAGGGTTTCAGCGAGCAGTACTTC	CASGIGQGFSEQYF
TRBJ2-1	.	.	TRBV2	TGTGCCAGCAGGACGGACCGTTCCGCGTACAATGAGCAGTTCTTC	CASRTDRSAYNEQFF
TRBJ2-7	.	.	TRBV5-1	TGCGCCAGCAGCTTGGGAGGGAGTGGCGACGAGCAGTACTTC	CASSLGGSGDEQYF
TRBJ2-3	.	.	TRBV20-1	TGCAGTGCTACCCTGGCGGAGCGCACAGATACGCAGTATTTT	CSATLAERTDTQYF
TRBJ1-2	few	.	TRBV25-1	TGTGCCAGCAGTTTACCAGGGTACGGAAACTATGGCTACACCTTC	CASSLPGYGNYGYTF
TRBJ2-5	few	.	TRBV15	TGTGCCACCAGCAGAGTGAGGGGGTTTGAGACCCAGTACTTC	CATSRVRGFETQYF
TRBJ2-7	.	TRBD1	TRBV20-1	TGCAGTGCTCAGAGGGGACAGGGGGCATACGAGCAGTACTTC	CSAQRGQGAYEQYF
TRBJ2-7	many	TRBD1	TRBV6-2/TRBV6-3	TGTGCCAGTAGGGACAGAACCTACGAGCAGTACTTC	CASRDRTYEQYF
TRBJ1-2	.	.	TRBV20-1	TGCAGTGCTAAAAACAGGGTGGGTGACTATGGCTACACCTTC	CSAKNRVGDYGYTF
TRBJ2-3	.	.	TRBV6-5	TGTGCCAGCAGTTACTCGGCGACAACCACCACATTGACAGATACGCAGTATTTT	CASSYSATTTTLTDTQYF
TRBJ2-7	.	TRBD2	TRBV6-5	TGTGCCAGCAGAGGACTAGTTCGGGGCGATGAGCAGTACTTC	CASRGLVRGDEQYF
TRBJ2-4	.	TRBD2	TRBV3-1	TGTGCCAGCAGCCCTCTCCTCCCTGTAGCGGGAGTGGGGAATGAGCAGTACTTC	CASSPLLPVAGVGNEQYF
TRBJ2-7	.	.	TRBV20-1	TGCAGTGCTCAGCTCCGGCAGGGGTCCCACGAGCAGTACTTC	CSAQLRQGSHEQYF
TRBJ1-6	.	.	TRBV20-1	TGCAGTGCTAGAGTCGGGTTCAGCCCCTTGGATTCACCCCTCCACTTT	CSARVGFSPLDSPLHF
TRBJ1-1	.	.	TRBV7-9	TGTGCCAGCAGGTTTGGCACTGAAGCTTTCTTT	CASRFGTEAFF
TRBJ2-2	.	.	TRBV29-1	TGCAGCGTTGGACTGGACACCGGGGAGCTGTTTTTT	CSVGLDTGELFF
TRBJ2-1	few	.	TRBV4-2	TGTGCCAGCAGCCAAGAGGCGCTACTAGACAATGAGCAGTTCTTC	CASSQEALLDNEQFF